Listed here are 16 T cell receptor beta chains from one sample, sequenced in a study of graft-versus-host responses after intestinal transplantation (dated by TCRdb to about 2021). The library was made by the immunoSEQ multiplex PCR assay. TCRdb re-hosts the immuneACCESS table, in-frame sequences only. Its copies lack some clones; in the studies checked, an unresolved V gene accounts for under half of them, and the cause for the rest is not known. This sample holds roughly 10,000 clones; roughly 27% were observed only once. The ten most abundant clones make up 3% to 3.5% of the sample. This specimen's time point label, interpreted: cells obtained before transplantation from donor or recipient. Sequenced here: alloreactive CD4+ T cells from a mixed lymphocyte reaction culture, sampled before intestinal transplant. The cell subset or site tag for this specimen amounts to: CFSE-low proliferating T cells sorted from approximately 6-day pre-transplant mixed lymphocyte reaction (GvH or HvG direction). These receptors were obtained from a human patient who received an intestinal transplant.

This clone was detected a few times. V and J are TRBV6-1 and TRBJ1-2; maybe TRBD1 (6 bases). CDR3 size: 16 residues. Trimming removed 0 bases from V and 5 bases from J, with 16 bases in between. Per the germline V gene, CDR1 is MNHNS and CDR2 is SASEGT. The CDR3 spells CASSEAKETGRYGYTF. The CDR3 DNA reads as TGTGCCAGCAGTGAAGCAAAAGAGACAGGCCGTTATGGCTACACCTTC.

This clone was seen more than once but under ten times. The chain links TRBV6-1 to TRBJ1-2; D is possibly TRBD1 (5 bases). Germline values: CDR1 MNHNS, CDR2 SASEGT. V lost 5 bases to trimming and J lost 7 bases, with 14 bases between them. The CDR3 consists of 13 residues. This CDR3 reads CASSTSGSSGYTF. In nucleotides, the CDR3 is TGTGCCAGCAGTACCTCAGGGTCCTCTGGCTACACCTTC.

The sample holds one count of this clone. As DNA, the CDR3 is TGTGCCAGCAGTGAAGCGCTCGTCGCGAATACGCAGTATTTT. Its translation: CASSEALVANTQYF. The rearrangement uses TRBV2 and TRBJ2-3, with D unresolved. Germline V gene lookup returns CDR1 SNHLY and CDR2 FYNNEI. Trimming removed 0 bases from V and 7 bases from J, with 11 bases in between. This CDR3 is 14 amino acids long.

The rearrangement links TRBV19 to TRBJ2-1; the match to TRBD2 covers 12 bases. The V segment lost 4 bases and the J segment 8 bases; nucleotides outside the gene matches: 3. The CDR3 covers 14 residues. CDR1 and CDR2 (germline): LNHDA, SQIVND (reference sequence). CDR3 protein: CASSTLAGGYEQFF. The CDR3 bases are TGTGCCAGTAGTACACTAGCGGGAGGCTATGAGCAGTTCTTC. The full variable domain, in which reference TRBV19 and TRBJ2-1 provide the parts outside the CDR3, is DGGITQSPKYLFRKEGQNVTLSCEQNLNHDAMYWYRQDPGQGLRLIYYSQIVNDFQKGDIAEGYSVSREKKESFPLTVTSAQKNPTAFYLCASSTLAGGYEQFFGPGTRLTVL.

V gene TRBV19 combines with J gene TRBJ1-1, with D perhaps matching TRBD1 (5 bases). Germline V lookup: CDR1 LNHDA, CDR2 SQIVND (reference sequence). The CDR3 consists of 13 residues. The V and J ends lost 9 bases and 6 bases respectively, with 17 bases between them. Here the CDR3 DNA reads TGTGCCAGCAGGGACCAGGGCGTCGCTGAAGCTTTCTTT. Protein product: CASRDQGVAEAFF.

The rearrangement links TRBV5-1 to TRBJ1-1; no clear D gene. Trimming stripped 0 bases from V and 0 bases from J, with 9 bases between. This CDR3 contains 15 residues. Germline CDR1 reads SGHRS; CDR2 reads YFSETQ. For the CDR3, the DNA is TGCGCCAGCAGCTTGGACAGATCCATGAACACTGAAGCTTTCTTT. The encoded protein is CASSLDRSMNTEAFF. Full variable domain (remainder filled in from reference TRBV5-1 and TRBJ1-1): KAGVTQTPRYLIKTRGQQVTLSCSPISGHRSVSWYQQTPGQGLQFLFEYFSETQRNKGNFPGRFSGRQFSNSRSEMNVSTLELGDSALYLCASSLDRSMNTEAFFGQGTRLTVV.

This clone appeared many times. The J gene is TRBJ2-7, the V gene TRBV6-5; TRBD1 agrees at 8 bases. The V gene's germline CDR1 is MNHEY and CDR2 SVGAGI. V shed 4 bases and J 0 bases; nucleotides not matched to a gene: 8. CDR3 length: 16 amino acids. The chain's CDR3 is CASSLQQGDLSYEQYF. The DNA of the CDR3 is TGTGCCAGCAGTTTACAACAGGGGGACCTCTCCTACGAGCAGTACTTC.

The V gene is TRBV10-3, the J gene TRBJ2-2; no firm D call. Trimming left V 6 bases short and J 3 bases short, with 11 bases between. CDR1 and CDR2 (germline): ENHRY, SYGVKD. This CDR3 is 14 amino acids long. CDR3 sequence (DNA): TGTGCCATCAGAGGCGGCAGTGACACCGGGGAGCTGTTTTTT. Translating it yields CAIRGGSDTGELFF.

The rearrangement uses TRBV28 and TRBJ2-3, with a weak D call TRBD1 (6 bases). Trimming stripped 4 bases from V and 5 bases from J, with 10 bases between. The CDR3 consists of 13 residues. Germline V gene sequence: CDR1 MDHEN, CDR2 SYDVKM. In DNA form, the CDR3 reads TGTGCCAGCAGTTCCCACAGGGAAGATACGCAGTATTTT. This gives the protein CASSSHREDTQYF.

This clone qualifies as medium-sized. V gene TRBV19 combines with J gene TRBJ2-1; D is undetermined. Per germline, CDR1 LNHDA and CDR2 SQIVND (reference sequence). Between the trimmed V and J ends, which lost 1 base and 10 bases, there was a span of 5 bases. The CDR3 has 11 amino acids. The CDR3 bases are TGTGCCAGTAGTATAGGGCCAGAGCAGTTCTTC. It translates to CASSIGPEQFF.

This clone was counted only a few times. The CDR3 DNA sequence: TGTGCCAGCAAGACCCCCCCCGGGGCGAGACCCCCCCCCGGGGCAGGGGTCACCTACAATGAGCAGTTCTTC. It yields the protein CASKTPPGARPPPGAGVTYNEQFF. V is TRBV28 and J is TRBJ2-1, with D possibly being TRBD1 (6 bases). Between the trimmed V and J ends, which lost 7 bases and 2 bases, there was a span of 42 bases. CDR1 is MDHEN and CDR2 is SYDVKM in the germline V gene. The CDR3 spans 24 residues.

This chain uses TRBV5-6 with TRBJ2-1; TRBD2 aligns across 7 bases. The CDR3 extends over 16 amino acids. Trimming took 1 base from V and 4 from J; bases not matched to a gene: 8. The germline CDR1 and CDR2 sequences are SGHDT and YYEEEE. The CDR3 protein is CASSLLKGGGYNEQFF. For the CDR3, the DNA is TGTGCCAGCAGCTTGTTGAAGGGCGGGGGATACAATGAGCAGTTCTTC.

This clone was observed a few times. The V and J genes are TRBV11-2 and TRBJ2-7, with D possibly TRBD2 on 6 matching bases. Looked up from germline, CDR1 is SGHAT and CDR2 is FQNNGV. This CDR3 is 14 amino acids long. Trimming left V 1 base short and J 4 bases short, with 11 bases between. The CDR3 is CASSLGPSVYEQYF. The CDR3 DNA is TGTGCCAGCAGCTTAGGGCCTAGCGTGTACGAGCAGTACTTC.

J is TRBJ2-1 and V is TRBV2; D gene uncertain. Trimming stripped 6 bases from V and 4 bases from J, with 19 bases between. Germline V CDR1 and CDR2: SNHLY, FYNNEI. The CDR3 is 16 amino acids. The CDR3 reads CASSLRLGGEYNEQFF. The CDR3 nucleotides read TGTGCCAGCAGCCTAAGACTTGGCGGAGAGTACAATGAGCAGTTCTTC.

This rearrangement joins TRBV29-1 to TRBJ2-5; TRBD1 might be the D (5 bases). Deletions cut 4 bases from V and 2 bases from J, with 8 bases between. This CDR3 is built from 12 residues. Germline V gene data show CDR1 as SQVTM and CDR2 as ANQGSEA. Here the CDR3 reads CSVGAGQETQYF. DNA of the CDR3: TGCAGCGTTGGAGCAGGGCAAGAGACCCAGTACTTC. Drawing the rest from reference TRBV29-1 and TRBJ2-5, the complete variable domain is SAVISQKPSRDICQRGTSLTIQCQVDSQVTMMFWYRQQPGQSLTLIATANQGSEATYESGFVIDKFPISRPNLTFSTLTVSNMSPEDSSIYLCSVGAGQETQYFGPGTRLLVL.

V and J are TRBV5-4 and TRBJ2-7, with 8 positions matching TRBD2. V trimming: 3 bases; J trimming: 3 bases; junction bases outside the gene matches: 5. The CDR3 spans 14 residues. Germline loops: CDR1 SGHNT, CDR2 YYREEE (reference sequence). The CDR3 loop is CASSSGSGSYEQYF. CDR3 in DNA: TGTGCCAGCAGCTCAGGGAGCGGGAGCTACGAGCAGTACTTC.